These T cell receptor beta chains were read from a single sample in a study of radiotherapy plus CTLA-4 blockade in lung cancer. TCRdb keeps only in-frame clones here, not all; method: immunoSEQ multiplex PCR. Of tens of thousands of clones listed, over 65% were seen once; the top ten hold about 4%. This specimen was peripheral blood, taken from a patient treated with radiotherapy plus ipilimumab. The receptor set was obtained from a human donor with non-small cell lung cancer who had a partial response to radiotherapy plus ipilimumab. The CDR3 runs from the conserved cysteine through the conserved F or W. The order of the fields is V gene, D gene, J gene, clone size, CDR3 protein, CDR3 DNA. D genes are given only for firm matches. Clone size appears in some rows only: once, few, many, or a class for an expanded clone.

>TRBV11-2|TRBD1|TRBJ1-1|few
CASSPDRDTEAFF
TGTGCCAGCAGCCCCGACAGGGACACTGAAGCTTTCTTT
>TRBV2|TRBD1|TRBJ2-5|NA
CASSPGQGQETQYF
TGTGCCAGCAGTCCGGGACAGGGCCAAGAGACCCAGTACTTC
>TRBV4-2|TRBD1|TRBJ2-1|NA
CASSYRGLDEQFF
TGTGCCAGCAGCTACAGGGGGCTCGATGAGCAGTTCTTC
>TRBV30|NA|TRBJ2-7|once
CAWSGSSFYEQYF
TGTGCCTGGAGTGGATCGAGCTTCTACGAGCAGTACTTC
>TRBV18|NA|TRBJ1-4|NA
CASSPGSATNEKLFF
TGTGCCAGCTCACCGGGGAGTGCAACTAATGAAAAACTGTTTTTT
>TRBV5-8|NA|TRBJ2-7|once
CASSLITYEQYF
TGTGCCAGCAGCTTGATCACTTACGAGCAGTACTTC
>TRBV4-2|TRBD1|TRBJ1-5|NA
CASSQDAGGGQPQHF
TGTGCCAGCAGCCAAGACGCAGGGGGCGGTCAGCCCCAGCATTTT
>TRBV5-1|TRBD1|TRBJ1-4|NA
CASSLADRDDEKLFF
TGCGCCAGCAGCTTGGCGGACAGGGACGATGAAAAACTGTTTTTT
>TRBV6-6|TRBD1|TRBJ1-5|NA
CASSYGQGNQPQHF
TGTGCCAGCAGTTACGGACAGGGCAATCAGCCCCAGCATTTT
>TRBV19|NA|TRBJ2-3|NA
CATLLQGTTDTQYF
TGTGCCACCCTATTACAGGGTACCACAGATACGCAGTATTTT
>TRBV19|TRBD2|TRBJ2-5|NA
CASSGTSGETQYF
TGTGCCAGTAGTGGGACTAGCGGGGAGACCCAGTACTTC
>TRBV11-2|NA|TRBJ1-1|NA
CASSFAVQGEWPNTEAFF
TGTGCCAGCAGCTTTGCCGTACAGGGAGAGTGGCCTAACACTGAAGCTTTCTTT
>TRBV19|NA|TRBJ1-1|NA
CASSMRAGTEAFF
TGTGCCAGTAGTATGAGGGCGGGCACTGAAGCTTTCTTT
>TRBV5-4|NA|TRBJ2-1|few
CASSSGYEQFF
TGTGCCAGCAGCTCGGGGTATGAGCAGTTCTTC
>TRBV11-2|NA|TRBJ2-7|NA
CASSSFYEQYF
TGTGCCAGCAGCTCCTTTTACGAGCAGTACTTC
>TRBV6-1|TRBD1|TRBJ1-2|few
CASRIQGAYGYTF
TGTGCCAGCAGAATCCAGGGGGCCTATGGCTACACCTTC
>TRBV9|NA|TRBJ1-1|NA
CASSVGWRDTEAFF
TGTGCCAGCAGCGTAGGTTGGAGAGACACTGAAGCTTTCTTT
>TRBV11-2|NA|TRBJ2-3|NA
CASSLGIVMTDTQYF
TGTGCCAGCAGCTTAGGAATAGTTATGACAGATACGCAGTATTTT
>TRBV5-1|TRBD1|TRBJ1-6|few
CASSLTGGGNSPLHF
TGCGCCAGCAGCTTGACAGGGGGCGGCAATTCACCCCTCCACTTT
>TRBV5-6|TRBD1|TRBJ1-1|NA
CASSYRQGEAFF
TGTGCCAGCAGCTACCGACAGGGTGAAGCTTTCTTT
>TRBV6-6|NA|TRBJ1-1|few
CASSYLSRETEAFF
TGTGCCAGCAGTTACTTATCCCGGGAGACTGAAGCTTTCTTT
>TRBV19|NA|TRBJ1-3|few
CASITSGGNTIYF
TGTGCCAGCATAACAAGCGGCGGAAACACCATATATTTT
>TRBV7-9|NA|TRBJ1-1|NA
CASNIKQGSTEAFF
TGTGCCAGCAACATAAAGCAGGGGAGCACTGAAGCTTTCTTT
>TRBV7-6|NA|TRBJ2-1|NA
CASSLGGPNNEQFF
TGTGCCAGCAGCTTAGGGGGGCCCAACAATGAGCAGTTCTTC
>TRBV10-3|TRBD1|TRBJ1-2|NA
CAISEARGLVGYGYTF
TGTGCCATCAGTGAGGCCAGGGGGCTTGTGGGCTATGGCTACACCTTC
>TRBV2|NA|TRBJ2-2|NA
CASSETGGNGELFF
TGTGCCAGCAGTGAAACAGGCGGAAACGGGGAGCTGTTTTTT
>TRBV6-5|NA|TRBJ2-5|NA
CATGHLQETQYF
TGTGCCACGGGACACCTCCAAGAGACCCAGTACTTC
>TRBV7-2|TRBD1|TRBJ1-2|few
CASSFPGQGSYTF
TGTGCCAGCAGCTTTCCGGGACAGGGGAGCTACACCTTC
>TRBV28|NA|TRBJ2-3|NA
CASSLFLGSPDTQYF
TGTGCCAGCAGTTTATTTCTCGGGAGCCCAGATACGCAGTATTTT
>TRBV7-3|TRBD1|TRBJ2-1|NA
CASSLSRGQGANEQFF
TGTGCCAGCAGCTTAAGTCGGGGACAGGGGGCAAATGAGCAGTTCTTC
>TRBV18|TRBD1|TRBJ1-1|NA
CASSPGTGSMNTEAFF
TGTGCCAGCTCACCCGGGACAGGCAGCATGAACACTGAAGCTTTCTTT
>TRBV5-1|NA|TRBJ2-2|NA
CASSLTKTTNTGELFF
TGCGCCAGCAGCTTGACCAAAACTACGAACACCGGGGAGCTGTTTTTT
>TRBV5-1|TRBD2|TRBJ2-7|NA
CASSLSFETGGREQYF
TGCGCCAGCAGCTTATCCTTTGAAACGGGGGGGCGTGAGCAGTACTTC
>TRBV4-3|NA|TRBJ1-2|NA
CASSQNGRGYGYTF
TGCGCCAGCAGCCAAAACGGCAGGGGCTATGGCTACACCTTC
>TRBV9|NA|TRBJ2-3|NA
CASSSRQPDTQYF
TGTGCCAGCAGCTCCCGACAGCCAGATACGCAGTATTTT
>TRBV11-2|NA|TRBJ2-5|NA
CASSLAQETQYF
TGTGCCAGCAGCTTAGCTCAAGAGACCCAGTACTTC
>TRBV7-2|NA|TRBJ2-4|NA
CASSDRDALAKNIQYF
TGTGCCAGCAGCGACCGGGATGCACTAGCCAAAAACATTCAGTACTTC
>TRBV2|NA|TRBJ1-1|NA
CASRGQGSTEAFF
TGTGCCAGCAGGGGCCAGGGAAGTACTGAAGCTTTCTTT
>TRBV28|NA|TRBJ1-2|NA
CASSLGSFGYTF
TGTGCCAGCAGTTTGGGGAGCTTTGGCTACACCTTC
>TRBV28|NA|TRBJ2-1|NA
CASSSRVGSYNEQFF
TGTGCCAGCAGTTCCAGGGTCGGCTCCTACAATGAGCAGTTCTTC
>TRBV9|NA|TRBJ2-7|NA
CASSVGPGLYEQYF
TGTGCCAGCAGCGTAGGCCCGGGGTTGTACGAGCAGTACTTC
>TRBV9|NA|TRBJ1-2|NA
CASKGSGGYTF
TGTGCCAGCAAGGGGTCTGGCGGCTACACCTTC
>TRBV28|NA|TRBJ2-4|NA
CASSVLAPNIQYF
TGTGCCAGCTCTGTGCTAGCTCCGAACATTCAGTACTTC
>TRBV6-1|NA|TRBJ2-7|NA
CAARDLRAGEQYF
TGTGCCGCCCGGGATCTCCGAGCCGGGGAGCAGTACTTC
>TRBV10-3|TRBD1|TRBJ2-2|NA
CAIRGQRSGTGELFF
TGTGCCATCAGGGGACAGAGGTCGGGCACCGGGGAGCTGTTTTTT
>TRBV6-1|TRBD1|TRBJ1-5|NA
CASRGDRVQPQHF
TGTGCCAGCAGGGGGGACAGGGTCCAGCCCCAGCATTTT
>TRBV28|TRBD1|TRBJ2-1|NA
CASSLRGGPAFGTFF
TGTGCCAGCAGTTTGCGAGGGGGCCCCGCCTTTGGGACGTTCTTC
>TRBV29-1|NA|TRBJ2-2|medium-sized
CSVELRGLSTGELFF
TGCAGCGTTGAACTTAGAGGGCTAAGCACCGGGGAGCTGTTTTTT
>TRBV6-6|TRBD1|TRBJ2-7|few
CASSRTGNSYEQYF
TGTGCCAGCAGCAGGACAGGAAACTCCTACGAGCAGTACTTC
>TRBV7-3|NA|TRBJ2-5|NA
CASSLYDTETQYF
TGTGCCAGCAGCTTATACGACACGGAGACCCAGTACTTC
>TRBV2|NA|TRBJ2-3|NA
CASSFRKASTDTQYF
TGTGCCAGCAGTTTCAGGAAAGCCAGCACAGATACGCAGTATTTT
>TRBV27|NA|TRBJ1-5|NA
CASSLMGGGQPQHF
TGTGCCAGCAGTTTAATGGGAGGGGGTCAGCCCCAGCATTTT